The T cell receptor (beta chain) described here comes from a study of regulatory T cells in long-lasting Graves disease. Study-level results: Lower TCR diversity was seen in persistent Graves' patients than in newly diagnosed ones. Persistent disease showed a preference for TRBV28, TRBJ1-2 and TRBJ2-5.

Arm-PCR of CDR3 regions with iRepertoire HTBI primers generated TCR beta libraries. TCRdb reanalysed the multiplex PCR reads using MiXCR and keeps one entry per CDR3 protein. In the table there are about 370,000 distinct CDR3 sequences, 15% to 17% of which are singletons. This clonotype has only a few counts. What it binds is not known. The germline gives CDR1 MNHGY, CDR2 SVAAGI. This CDR3 contains 15 residues. The V gene lost 4 bases and the J gene lost 5 bases, with 17 bases spanning the gap. Sample time point: newly diagnosed GD, antithyroid drugs for less than 3 months. Preparation of the TCR library used RNA extracted from PBMCs.

The TCR comes from a female donor with Graves disease. The sequences come from peripheral blood mononuclear cells (PBMCs), collected at new diagnosis, from a patient treated with antithyroid drugs. The chain employs TRBV6-9 and TRBJ2-5; D gene ambiguous. CDR3 nucleotide sequence: TGTGCCAGCAGTTCACTCCCAACAGCTCAGGAGACCCAGTACTTC. Protein: CASSSLPTAQETQYF.